This T cell receptor (beta chain) was captured in a study of CD4 T cells in relation to SARS-CoV-2 and coronaviruses. Background on the study: Negative control cultures got HIV-1 Nef peptides or no peptide.

Unexposed donor CD4+ T cells date from about 2011-2019, before the COVID-19 pandemic. CD4+ T cells were isolated from the cells after 10 days of culture. As cell numbers allowed, unexposed-donor CD4+ T cells faced SARS-CoV-2 S/N and four cold-coronavirus spikes. Cultures held two million PBMCs per well with approximately 10 IU/ml IL-2. Germline V gene sequence: CDR1 SGHKS, CDR2 YYEKEE (reference sequence). The CDR3 is made up of 12 amino acids. V dropped 4 bases and J dropped 12 bases, with 17 bases sitting between them. Note on this clone: No antigen is known for it.

Sequenced by immunoSEQ multiplex PCR; TCRdb stores in-frame clones only, minus some. The sample records almost 30,000 clones, approximately 80% being singletons. The sample taken for sequencing was CD4+ T cells from PBMCs, cultured in vitro. This TCR was recovered from a human donor in good health. The genes are TRBV5-5 and TRBJ2-7; D might be TRBD2 (6 bases). CDR3 sequence: CASSLEGPQGYF. CDR3 nucleotide sequence: TGTGCCAGCAGCCTGGAGGGCCCCCAGGGGTACTTC.